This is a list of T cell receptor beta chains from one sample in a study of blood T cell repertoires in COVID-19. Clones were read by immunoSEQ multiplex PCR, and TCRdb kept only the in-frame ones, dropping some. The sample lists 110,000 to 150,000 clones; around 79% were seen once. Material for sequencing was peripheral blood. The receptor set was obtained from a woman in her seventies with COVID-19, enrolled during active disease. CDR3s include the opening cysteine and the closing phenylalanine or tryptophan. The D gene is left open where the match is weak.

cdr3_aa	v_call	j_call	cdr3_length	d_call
CASSHGGGNYEQYF	TRBV4-3	TRBJ2-7	14	.
CASSFLGQSNTEAFF	TRBV7-9	TRBJ1-1	15	TRBD1
CASSPGTGGFTDNSPLHF	TRBV7-2	TRBJ1-6	18	TRBD1
CASSLWTGGNYGYTF	TRBV28	TRBJ1-2	15	TRBD1
CAISDGPGGEQFF	TRBV10-3	TRBJ2-1	13	TRBD1
CASRMSRDTGNEQYF	TRBV7-9	TRBJ2-7	15	.
CASSLVGQGMGAFF	TRBV11-2	TRBJ1-1	14	TRBD1
CASRGQTVNTGELFF	TRBV2	TRBJ2-2	15	TRBD1
CASSLGTGGEQYF	TRBV7-9	TRBJ2-7	13	TRBD1
CASSSTGTGGLGQYF	TRBV5-6	TRBJ2-7	15	TRBD1
CASGLGSNEKLFF	TRBV28	TRBJ1-4	13	.
CASSPRTRNEQFF	TRBV4-2	TRBJ2-1	13	.
CASSLTSGTTDTQYF	TRBV7-3	TRBJ2-3	15	TRBD2
CASSVRGNGNTIYF	TRBV2	TRBJ1-3	14	.
CASSISPGGAAFF	TRBV18	TRBJ1-1	13	.
CAWSNSIYTEAFF	TRBV30	TRBJ1-1	13	.
CASSPGGARELFF	TRBV9	TRBJ2-2	13	TRBD2
CSAQTGGVTEAFF	TRBV29-1	TRBJ1-1	13	TRBD1
CATSRDDMNLGKLFF	TRBV15	TRBJ1-4	15	.
CASSMRGQGLFNQPQHF	TRBV19	TRBJ1-5	17	TRBD1
CATLPGEVNYGYTF	TRBV28	TRBJ1-2	14	.
CASRAIRGTYEQYF	TRBV6-6	TRBJ2-7	14	.
CASSLSVHYGYTF	TRBV27	TRBJ1-2	13	.